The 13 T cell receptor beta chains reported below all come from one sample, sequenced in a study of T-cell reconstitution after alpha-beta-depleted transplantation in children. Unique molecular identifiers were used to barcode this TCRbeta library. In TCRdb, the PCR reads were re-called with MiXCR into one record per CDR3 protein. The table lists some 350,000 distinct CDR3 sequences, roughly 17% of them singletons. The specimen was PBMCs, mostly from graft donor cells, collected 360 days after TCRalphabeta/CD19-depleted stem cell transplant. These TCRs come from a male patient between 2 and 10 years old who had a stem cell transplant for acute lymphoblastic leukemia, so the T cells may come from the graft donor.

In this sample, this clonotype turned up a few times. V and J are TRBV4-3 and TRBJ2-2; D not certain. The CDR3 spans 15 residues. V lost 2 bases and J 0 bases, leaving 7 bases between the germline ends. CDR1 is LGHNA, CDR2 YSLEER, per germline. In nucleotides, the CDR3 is TGCGCCAGCAGCCAATGGCCCTCGAACACCGGGGAGCTGTTTTTT. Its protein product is CASSQWPSNTGELFF.

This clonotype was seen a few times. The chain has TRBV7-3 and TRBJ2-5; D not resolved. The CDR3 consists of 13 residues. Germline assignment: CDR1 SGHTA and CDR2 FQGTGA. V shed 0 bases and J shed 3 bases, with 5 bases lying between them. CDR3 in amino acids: CASSLTNEETQYF. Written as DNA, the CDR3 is TGTGCCAGCAGCTTAACGAACGAAGAGACCCAGTACTTC.

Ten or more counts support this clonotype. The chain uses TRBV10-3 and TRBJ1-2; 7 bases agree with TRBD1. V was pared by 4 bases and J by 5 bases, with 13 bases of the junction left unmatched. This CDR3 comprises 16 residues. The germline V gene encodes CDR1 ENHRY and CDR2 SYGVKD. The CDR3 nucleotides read TGTGCCATCAGTGTGCAAACAGGGGTAAAGGGTTATGGCTACACCTTC. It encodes CAISVQTGVKGYGYTF.

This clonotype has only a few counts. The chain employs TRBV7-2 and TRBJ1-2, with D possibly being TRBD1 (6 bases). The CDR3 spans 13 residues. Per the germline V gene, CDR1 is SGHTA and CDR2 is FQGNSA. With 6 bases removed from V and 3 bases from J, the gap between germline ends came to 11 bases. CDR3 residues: CASRSPGDYGYTF. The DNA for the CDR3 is TGTGCCAGCAGGTCTCCAGGGGACTATGGCTACACCTTC. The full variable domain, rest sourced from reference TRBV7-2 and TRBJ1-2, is GAGVSQSPSNKVTEKGKDVELRCDPISGHTALYWYRQSLGQGLEFLIYFQGNSAPDKSGLPSDRFSAERTGGSVSTLTIQRTQQEDSAVYLCASRSPGDYGYTFGSGTRLTVV.

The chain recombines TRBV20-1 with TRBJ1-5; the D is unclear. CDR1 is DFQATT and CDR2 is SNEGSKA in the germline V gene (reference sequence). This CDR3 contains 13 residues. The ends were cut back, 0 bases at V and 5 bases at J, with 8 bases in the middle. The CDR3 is CSARDRPYQPQHF. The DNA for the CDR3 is TGCAGTGCTAGAGATCGCCCATATCAGCCCCAGCATTTT.

For the CDR3, the DNA is TGTGCCAGCAGCGCATATCAGCGGATTAGCACAGATACGCAGTATTTT. Translation gives CASSAYQRISTDTQYF. The rearrangement links TRBV9 to TRBJ2-3; weak D call: TRBD2 (5 bases). The germline V gene encodes CDR1 SGDLS and CDR2 YYNGEE. V was shortened by 3 bases and J by 0 bases, with 14 bases between the two germline ends. The CDR3 extends over 16 amino acids.

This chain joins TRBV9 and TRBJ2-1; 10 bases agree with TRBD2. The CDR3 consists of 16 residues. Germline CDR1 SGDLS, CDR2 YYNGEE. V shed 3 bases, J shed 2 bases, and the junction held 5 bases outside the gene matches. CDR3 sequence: CASSAFGLAAYNEQFF. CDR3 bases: TGTGCCAGCAGCGCCTTCGGACTAGCGGCCTACAATGAGCAGTTCTTC.

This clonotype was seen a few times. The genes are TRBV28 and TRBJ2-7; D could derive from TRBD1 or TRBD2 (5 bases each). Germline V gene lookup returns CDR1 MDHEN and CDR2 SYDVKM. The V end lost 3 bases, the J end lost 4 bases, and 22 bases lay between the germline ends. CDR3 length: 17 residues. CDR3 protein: CASSFIQGVGLYYEQYF. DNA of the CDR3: TGTGCCAGCAGTTTTATCCAGGGAGTTGGCCTTTATTACGAGCAGTACTTC.

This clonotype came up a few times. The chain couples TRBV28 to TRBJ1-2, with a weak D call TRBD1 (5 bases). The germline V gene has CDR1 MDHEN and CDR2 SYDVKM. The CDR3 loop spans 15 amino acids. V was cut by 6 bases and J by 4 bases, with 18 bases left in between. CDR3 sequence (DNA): TGTGCCAGCAGGAAACCCGGGGCTCAAGTCTATGGCTACACCTTC. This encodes CASRKPGAQVYGYTF.

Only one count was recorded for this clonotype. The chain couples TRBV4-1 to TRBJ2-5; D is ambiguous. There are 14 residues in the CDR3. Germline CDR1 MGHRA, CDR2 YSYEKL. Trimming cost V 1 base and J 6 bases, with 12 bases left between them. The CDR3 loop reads CASSQGPIVKTQYF. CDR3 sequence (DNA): TGCGCCAGCAGCCAAGGGCCCATTGTAAAGACCCAGTACTTC.

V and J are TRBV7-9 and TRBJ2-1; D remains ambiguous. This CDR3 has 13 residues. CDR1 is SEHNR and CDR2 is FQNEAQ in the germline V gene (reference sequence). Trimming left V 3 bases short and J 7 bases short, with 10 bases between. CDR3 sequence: CASSFVAENEQFF. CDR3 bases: TGTGCCAGCAGCTTCGTCGCGGAGAATGAGCAGTTCTTC.

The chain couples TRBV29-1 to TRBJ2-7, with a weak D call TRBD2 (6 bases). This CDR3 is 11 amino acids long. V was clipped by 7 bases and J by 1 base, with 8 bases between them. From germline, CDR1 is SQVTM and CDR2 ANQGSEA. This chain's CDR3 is CSGEDSYEQYF. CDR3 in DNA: TGCAGCGGGGAGGATTCCTACGAGCAGTACTTC.

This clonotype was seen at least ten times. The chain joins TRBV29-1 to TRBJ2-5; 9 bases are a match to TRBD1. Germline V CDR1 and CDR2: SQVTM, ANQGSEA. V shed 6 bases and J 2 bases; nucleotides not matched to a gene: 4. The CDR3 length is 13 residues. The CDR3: CSVGQGTQETQYF. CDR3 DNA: TGCAGCGTGGGACAGGGCACACAAGAGACCCAGTACTTC.